A selection of T cell receptor beta chains follows, all from one sample in a study of cytomegalovirus exposure and HLA in healthy donors. TCRdb keeps only in-frame clones here, not all; method: immunoSEQ multiplex PCR. Seen in this sample are about 130,000 clones; the ten most common clones hold approximately 1.8%. The sequencing input was PBMCs. These receptors came from a man aged 18 to 29 in good health and CMV-seronegative. Each CDR3 is given with its conserved first and last residue. The D gene is left open where the match is weak.

J gene: TRBJ2-3
V gene: TRBV28
D gene: -
CDR3 protein: CASSQPGADTQYF
CDR3 DNA: TGTGCCAGCAGCCAACCAGGGGCAGATACGCAGTATTTT

J gene: TRBJ2-1
V gene: TRBV5-1
D gene: -
CDR3 protein: CASSFSSPSSYNEQFF
CDR3 DNA: TGCGCCAGCAGCTTCTCCTCCCCTAGCTCCTACAATGAGCAGTTCTTC

J gene: TRBJ2-7
V gene: TRBV5-4
D gene: TRBD1
CDR3 protein: CASSLGQGVNYEQYF
CDR3 DNA: TGTGCCAGCAGCTTGGGACAGGGGGTTAACTACGAGCAGTACTTC

J gene: TRBJ1-1
V gene: TRBV4-3
D gene: -
CDR3 protein: CASSARGNTEAFF
CDR3 DNA: TGCGCCAGCAGCGCACGGGGGAACACTGAAGCTTTCTTT

J gene: TRBJ2-1
V gene: TRBV2
D gene: -
CDR3 protein: CASRGRWVGSYNEQFF
CDR3 DNA: TGTGCCAGCAGGGGGCGGTGGGTTGGGTCCTACAATGAGCAGTTCTTC

J gene: TRBJ2-5
V gene: TRBV20-1
D gene: -
CDR3 protein: CSAGLETQYF
CDR3 DNA: TGCAGTGCTGGCCTGGAGACCCAGTACTTC

J gene: TRBJ2-7
V gene: TRBV7-9
D gene: TRBD1
CDR3 protein: CASGVQGTSYEQYF
CDR3 DNA: TGTGCCAGCGGAGTACAGGGGACCTCCTACGAGCAGTACTTC

J gene: TRBJ1-2
V gene: TRBV7-3
D gene: TRBD1
CDR3 protein: CASSLGTGVNGYTF
CDR3 DNA: TGTGCCAGCAGCTTAGGGACAGGGGTAAATGGCTACACCTTC

J gene: TRBJ1-5
V gene: TRBV15
D gene: -
CDR3 protein: CATSRDQQDYQPQHF
CDR3 DNA: TGTGCCACCAGCAGAGATCAGCAGGACTATCAGCCCCAGCATTTT

J gene: TRBJ2-7
V gene: TRBV7-2
D gene: TRBD2
CDR3 protein: CASSLARLADSYEQYF
CDR3 DNA: TGTGCCAGCAGCTTAGCGAGACTAGCGGACTCCTACGAGCAGTACTTC

J gene: TRBJ2-6
V gene: TRBV27
D gene: -
CDR3 protein: CASSASSGANVLTF
CDR3 DNA: TGTGCCAGCAGTGCGTCCTCTGGGGCCAACGTCCTGACTTTC

J gene: TRBJ1-1
V gene: TRBV5-4
D gene: TRBD1
CDR3 protein: CASRDNRGPMNTEAFF
CDR3 DNA: TGTGCCAGCAGAGACAACAGGGGGCCCATGAACACTGAAGCTTTCTTT

J gene: TRBJ1-5
V gene: TRBV5-5
D gene: TRBD1
CDR3 protein: CASSFNRDSYQPQHF
CDR3 DNA: TGTGCCAGCAGCTTCAATCGGGACAGCTATCAGCCCCAGCATTTT

J gene: TRBJ1-4
V gene: TRBV6-6
D gene: TRBD1
CDR3 protein: CASRVTGTTNEKLFF
CDR3 DNA: TGTGCCAGCAGAGTGACAGGGACAACTAATGAAAAACTGTTTTTT

J gene: TRBJ1-4
V gene: TRBV28
D gene: -
CDR3 protein: CASSLGGGIEKLFF
CDR3 DNA: TGTGCCAGCAGTTTAGGTGGGGGCATTGAAAAACTGTTTTTT

J gene: TRBJ2-1
V gene: TRBV28
D gene: TRBD1
CDR3 protein: CASSQTGTGVLVEQFF
CDR3 DNA: TGTGCCAGCAGCCAGACCGGGACAGGGGTTTTAGTGGAGCAGTTCTTC

J gene: TRBJ1-3
V gene: TRBV7-2
D gene: TRBD1
CDR3 protein: CASTVGTGPRNTIYF
CDR3 DNA: TGTGCCAGCACCGTGGGGACAGGGCCAAGAAACACCATATATTTT

J gene: TRBJ2-7
V gene: TRBV5-6
D gene: TRBD1
CDR3 protein: CASSFGTGPYEQYF
CDR3 DNA: TGTGCCAGCAGCTTCGGGACAGGCCCCTACGAGCAGTACTTC

J gene: TRBJ2-2
V gene: TRBV7-3
D gene: TRBD1
CDR3 protein: CASSRDGTGKLHTGELFF
CDR3 DNA: TGTGCCAGCAGCCGGGACGGGACAGGGAAGCTTCACACCGGGGAGCTGTTTTTT

J gene: TRBJ1-5
V gene: TRBV5-3
D gene: TRBD1
CDR3 protein: CARSVGGDRARNQPQHF
CDR3 DNA: TGTGCCAGAAGCGTAGGAGGTGACAGGGCCCGAAATCAGCCCCAGCATTTT

J gene: TRBJ1-2
V gene: TRBV29-1
D gene: -
CDR3 protein: CSVDRALFTGYTF
CDR3 DNA: TGCAGCGTTGATCGCGCCTTATTTACTGGCTACACCTTC

J gene: TRBJ2-2
V gene: TRBV28
D gene: -
CDR3 protein: CASSSLSLAGAGELFF
CDR3 DNA: TGTGCCAGCAGCTCCTTATCCCTTGCCGGGGCCGGGGAGCTGTTTTTT

J gene: TRBJ2-1
V gene: TRBV19
D gene: -
CDR3 protein: CATTGGEREQFF
CDR3 DNA: TGTGCGACAACCGGGGGAGAGCGTGAGCAGTTCTTC

J gene: TRBJ2-7
V gene: TRBV29-1
D gene: -
CDR3 protein: CSGLSSYEQYF
CDR3 DNA: TGCAGCGGCCTAAGCTCCTACGAGCAGTACTTC

J gene: TRBJ1-1
V gene: TRBV7-9
D gene: -
CDR3 protein: CASSLERRARDTEAFF
CDR3 DNA: TGTGCCAGCAGCTTAGAAAGGCGGGCACGGGATACTGAAGCTTTCTTT

J gene: TRBJ1-1
V gene: TRBV30
D gene: -
CDR3 protein: CAWSVQMNTEAFF
CDR3 DNA: TGTGCCTGGAGTGTACAGATGAACACTGAAGCTTTCTTT

J gene: TRBJ1-2
V gene: TRBV2
D gene: -
CDR3 protein: CASSDQGSNYGYTF
CDR3 DNA: TGTGCCAGCAGTGATCAGGGGTCGAACTATGGCTACACCTTC

J gene: TRBJ2-6
V gene: TRBV7-3
D gene: TRBD1
CDR3 protein: CASSLMGQTGGTGANVLTF
CDR3 DNA: TGTGCCAGCAGCTTAATGGGTCAGACAGGGGGTACGGGGGCCAACGTCCTGACTTTC

J gene: TRBJ1-1
V gene: TRBV28
D gene: -
CDR3 protein: CASSFSGEAFF
CDR3 DNA: TGTGCCAGCAGTTTCTCTGGCGAAGCTTTCTTT

J gene: TRBJ2-7
V gene: TRBV5-1
D gene: TRBD1
CDR3 protein: CASSLMLGGQAYEQYF
CDR3 DNA: TGCGCCAGCAGCTTGATGTTAGGGGGACAGGCCTACGAGCAGTACTTC

J gene: TRBJ2-7
V gene: TRBV7-2
D gene: -
CDR3 protein: CASSATGSSYEQYF
CDR3 DNA: TGTGCCAGCAGCGCAACAGGGTCTTCCTACGAGCAGTACTTC

J gene: TRBJ1-2
V gene: TRBV6-5
D gene: TRBD1
CDR3 protein: CASSPDRGVYGYTF
CDR3 DNA: TGTGCCAGCAGCCCCGACAGGGGAGTTTATGGCTACACCTTC

J gene: TRBJ2-7
V gene: TRBV28
D gene: -
CDR3 protein: CASTSTYEQYF
CDR3 DNA: TGTGCCTCGACATCGACCTACGAGCAGTACTTC

J gene: TRBJ2-5
V gene: TRBV9
D gene: TRBD2
CDR3 protein: CASSVDLAGGLQETQYF
CDR3 DNA: TGTGCCAGCAGCGTAGACCTAGCGGGGGGCCTCCAAGAGACCCAGTACTTC

J gene: TRBJ1-2
V gene: TRBV5-1
D gene: TRBD1
CDR3 protein: CASSGGQNYGYTF
CDR3 DNA: TGCGCCAGCAGCGGGGGACAGAACTATGGCTACACCTTC

J gene: TRBJ1-4
V gene: TRBV7-7
D gene: -
CDR3 protein: CASSFSPNEKLFF
CDR3 DNA: TGTGCCAGCAGCTTCAGTCCTAATGAAAAACTGTTTTTT

J gene: TRBJ1-1
V gene: TRBV28
D gene: -
CDR3 protein: CASSPRGGGTEAFF
CDR3 DNA: TGTGCCAGCAGTCCCCGGGGAGGGGGGACTGAAGCTTTCTTT

J gene: TRBJ2-1
V gene: TRBV9
D gene: TRBD2
CDR3 protein: CASSRSGTDYNEQFF
CDR3 DNA: TGTGCCAGCAGTCGTAGCGGGACCGACTACAATGAGCAGTTCTTC

J gene: TRBJ2-1
V gene: TRBV6-4
D gene: -
CDR3 protein: CASSLAPSSYNEQFF
CDR3 DNA: TGTGCCAGCAGTCTTGCACCTAGCTCCTACAATGAGCAGTTCTTC

J gene: TRBJ1-2
V gene: TRBV4-1
D gene: TRBD1
CDR3 protein: CASSQARDRGGYGYTF
CDR3 DNA: TGCGCCAGCAGCCAAGCCCGGGACAGGGGGGGGTATGGCTACACCTTC

J gene: TRBJ1-1
V gene: TRBV18
D gene: TRBD1
CDR3 protein: CASSGTASEAFF
CDR3 DNA: TGTGCCAGCTCCGGGACAGCCTCTGAAGCTTTCTTT

J gene: TRBJ1-5
V gene: TRBV6-4
D gene: -
CDR3 protein: CARATRVINQPQHF
CDR3 DNA: TGTGCCAGGGCGACTAGGGTGATCAATCAGCCCCAGCATTTT

J gene: TRBJ2-3
V gene: TRBV2
D gene: -
CDR3 protein: CASSVVETSTDTQYF
CDR3 DNA: TGTGCCAGCAGTGTAGTAGAAACTAGCACAGATACGCAGTATTTT

J gene: TRBJ1-2
V gene: TRBV19
D gene: TRBD1
CDR3 protein: CASKGTGSPNYGYTF
CDR3 DNA: TGTGCCAGTAAAGGGACAGGGTCACCTAACTATGGCTACACCTTC

J gene: TRBJ1-1
V gene: TRBV6-5
D gene: -
CDR3 protein: CASSYIIGGGIEAFF
CDR3 DNA: TGTGCCAGCAGTTACATCATCGGGGGAGGGATTGAAGCTTTCTTT

J gene: TRBJ2-7
V gene: TRBV9
D gene: TRBD1
CDR3 protein: CASSLGQGGYEQYF
CDR3 DNA: TGTGCCAGCAGCCTTGGACAGGGGGGCTACGAGCAGTACTTC

J gene: TRBJ2-2
V gene: TRBV13
D gene: -
CDR3 protein: CASSLLGGTGELFF
CDR3 DNA: TGTGCCAGCAGCTTATTGGGGGGAACCGGGGAGCTGTTTTTT

J gene: TRBJ1-3
V gene: TRBV4-3
D gene: TRBD1
CDR3 protein: CASSQGGTGEGNTIYF
CDR3 DNA: TGCGCCAGCAGCCAAGGGGGGACAGGGGAGGGAAACACCATATATTTT

J gene: TRBJ2-2
V gene: TRBV5-1
D gene: -
CDR3 protein: CASRRWGFSGELFF
CDR3 DNA: TGCGCCAGCCGGAGATGGGGCTTTTCCGGGGAGCTGTTTTTT

J gene: TRBJ2-7
V gene: TRBV9
D gene: TRBD1
CDR3 protein: CASSVGTGTYEQYF
CDR3 DNA: TGTGCCAGCAGCGTAGGGACAGGGACCTACGAGCAGTACTTC

J gene: TRBJ2-7
V gene: TRBV7-9
D gene: TRBD2
CDR3 protein: CASSSSGTSFNEQYF
CDR3 DNA: TGTGCCAGCAGCTCCTCGGGGACTAGTTTTAACGAGCAGTACTTC

J gene: TRBJ2-1
V gene: TRBV28
D gene: TRBD1
CDR3 protein: CASRNVGTGGWNEQFF
CDR3 DNA: TGTGCCAGCAGGAACGTTGGGACAGGGGGCTGGAATGAGCAGTTCTTC

J gene: TRBJ1-1
V gene: TRBV6-1
D gene: -
CDR3 protein: CASTPGPGRTEAFF
CDR3 DNA: TGTGCCAGCACCCCCGGCCCGGGTAGGACTGAAGCTTTCTTT